This record covers a single T cell receptor (beta chain). The time point is: pre-sensitization, week 0. Treatment noted: therapeutic diphenylcyclopropenone sensitization with weekly scalp DPC. Blood draws preceded each patch test application. The source of the sample is a study of human T cells and chemical hapten exposure. Unique molecular identifiers were linked by the library to individual cDNA molecules. TCRdb re-analysed the RACE reads in MiXCR, keeping a single row per CDR3 protein. This sample has 250,000 or so distinct CDR3 sequences, with over 8% found just once. There are 15 residues in the CDR3. Germline V gives CDR1 SGHRS, CDR2 YFSETQ. The ends were cut back, 0 bases at V and 5 bases at J, with 15 bases in the middle.

The sequences come from whole blood, collected in connection with sensitization to the hapten diphenylcyclopropenone (DPC). This TCR derives from a woman aged 40 to 50 with alopecia areata. Some clones in this sample may be carry-over from other donors' samples. The rearrangement links TRBV5-1 to TRBJ2-7; tentative D call: TRBD2 (7 bases). The CDR3 protein is CASSLVLGGQDEQYF. The CDR3 bases are TGCGCCAGCAGCTTGGTCCTCGGGGGGCAGGACGAGCAGTACTTC. Looking up the rest from reference TRBV5-1 and TRBJ2-7 gives the full variable domain: KAGVTQTPRYLIKTRGQQVTLSCSPISGHRSVSWYQQTPGQGLQFLFEYFSETQRNKGNFPGRFSGRQFSNSRSEMNVSTLELGDSALYLCASSLVLGGQDEQYFGPGTRLTVT.